The clone carrying this T cell receptor (beta chain) has a count of ten or more. Its specificity is unknown. Time point here: newly diagnosed GD, antithyroid drugs for less than 3 months. Extracted PBMC RNA gave rise to the TCR library. Library construction for TCR beta used iRepertoire HTBI primers and Arm-PCR of CDR3 regions. TCRdb ran MiXCR on the multiplex PCR reads and lists one entry per CDR3 protein. The table shows roughly 500,000 distinct CDR3 sequences, with 12% occurring only once. The germline V and J ends were trimmed by 3 bases and 4 bases, with 16 bases remaining between them. This CDR3 contains 15 residues. CDR1 is DFQATT and CDR2 is SNEGSKA in the germline V gene (reference sequence). This sample stems from a study of regulatory T cells in long-lasting Graves disease. Study-wide points: Segments TRBV28, TRBJ1-2 and TRBJ2-5 showed preferential usage in persistent disease.

The data were also submitted as part of a second study, on T cells in Graves' hyperthyroidism and ophthalmopathy.

The sample here was peripheral blood mononuclear cells (PBMCs), taken at new diagnosis, from a patient treated with antithyroid drugs. The receptor was isolated from a woman in her 30s with Graves disease. V is TRBV20-1 and J is TRBJ1-5, with D possibly matching TRBD1 (6 bases). CDR3 sequence reads: CSASITGRSNQPQHF. The CDR3 DNA follows: TGCAGTGCTAGTATTACAGGGCGATCAAATCAGCCCCAGCATTTT.